These 25 T cell receptor beta chains were all obtained from the same sample, sequenced in a study of memory CD4+ T cells and cytomegalovirus serostatus. The sort gate was single viable CD3+CD4+CD8-CD45RO+ cells for memory CD4+ T cells. Measured with immunoSEQ multiplex PCR; TCRdb has only the in-frame clones, and not every one. The data contain nearly 60,000 clones, about 81% of them singletons. The sample consisted of memory CD4+ T cells from blood. The receptors were sampled from an adult in good health and CMV-seronegative.

This clone was picked up one time. The chain uses TRBV5-1 and TRBJ2-3; D might be TRBD1 or TRBD2, each matching 5 bases. With 0 bases removed from V and 0 bases from J, the gap between germline ends came to 11 bases. Germline CDR1 is SGHRS and CDR2 is YFSETQ. The CDR3 is 16 amino acids. This chain's CDR3 is CASSLGGAESTDTQYF. The DNA of the CDR3 is TGCGCCAGCAGCTTGGGAGGGGCAGAAAGCACAGATACGCAGTATTTT.

The chain combines TRBV27 with TRBJ1-2; D is ambiguous. V lost 5 bases and J 13 bases, leaving 20 bases between the germline ends. Germline values: CDR1 MNHEY, CDR2 SMNVEV (reference sequence). The CDR3 sequence is 13 residues long. The CDR3 protein is CASSPLTLDSCTF. CDR3 DNA sequence: TGTGCCAGCAGTCCCCTGACTCTAGACTCTTGCACCTTC.

This clone was observed a handful of times. V is TRBV5-1 and J is TRBJ1-2; a weak D match, TRBD1 (5 bases). The V gene's germline CDR1 is SGHRS and CDR2 YFSETQ. V was clipped by 0 bases and J by 4 bases, with 16 bases between them. This CDR3 is built from 16 residues. The CDR3 nucleotides read TGCGCCAGCAGCTTGGGCACGGGACGATCCGGCTATGGCTACACCTTC. Protein product: CASSLGTGRSGYGYTF.

The rearrangement joins TRBV2 to TRBJ1-5; 9 nucleotides line up with TRBD1. This CDR3 comprises 18 residues. Trimming cost V 7 bases and J 3 bases; bases outside gene matches: 16. Germline values: CDR1 SNHLY, CDR2 FYNNEI. The DNA for the CDR3 is TGTGCCAGCAATGGACAGGGGACGTGGGGTGGTAACAATCAGCCCCAGCATTTT. It specifies CASNGQGTWGGNNQPQHF.

CDR3: CASSSRGQGSYEQYF. Written as DNA, the CDR3 is TGTGCCAGTAGTTCGAGGGGACAGGGCTCCTACGAGCAGTACTTC. The rearrangement links TRBV19 to TRBJ2-7, with TRBD1 matching over 9 bases. The V gene end was trimmed by 5 bases and the J gene end by 0 bases; junction bases not matched to a gene: 5. CDR1 LNHDA and CDR2 SQIVND come from the germline V gene (reference sequence). The CDR3 loop spans 15 amino acids.

The chain combines TRBV9 with TRBJ2-3; 8 bases align to TRBD2. CDR3 length: 16 residues. Per germline, CDR1 SGDLS and CDR2 YYNGEE. Unmatched junction bases numbered 13, after V lost 4 bases and J lost 6 bases. Here the CDR3 reads CASSPGGESPRDTQYF. The CDR3 DNA is TGTGCCAGCAGCCCCGGGGGGGAATCGCCTAGGGATACGCAGTATTTT.

CDR3: CASSLRTSGSYNEQFF. CDR3 bases: TGTGCCAGCAGCTTAAGGACTAGCGGGAGCTACAATGAGCAGTTCTTC. The rearrangement uses TRBV7-9 and TRBJ2-1; 13 bases are shared with TRBD2. V gave up 2 bases and J gave up 3 bases; unmatched junction bases: 1. Germline CDR1 is SEHNR and CDR2 is FQNEAQ (reference sequence). The CDR3 has 16 residues.

This clone has just one count. The gene calls are TRBV11-1 and TRBJ2-7, with D perhaps matching TRBD1 or TRBD2 (5 bases each). CDR1 is SGHAT and CDR2 is FQDESV in the germline V gene (reference sequence). This CDR3 spans 14 amino acids. The V end was cut by 6 bases, the J end by 0 bases, with 12 bases between. The CDR3 coding sequence is TGTGCCAGCAGTCCCGGGACGGACTCCTACGAGCAGTACTTC. It encodes CASSPGTDSYEQYF.

This chain links TRBV28 with TRBJ1-5; unclear D gene. Germline V gives CDR1 MDHEN, CDR2 SYDVKM. Trimming pared 3 bases from V and 2 bases from J, leaving 20 bases between. CDR3 length: 18 residues. CDR3 residues: CASSFKEAGRRRNQPQHF. DNA of the CDR3: TGTGCCAGCAGTTTTAAGGAAGCCGGCAGGCGCCGCAATCAGCCCCAGCATTTT.

The chain combines TRBV14 with TRBJ1-2; D is possibly TRBD1 (5 bases). The V end lost 2 bases, the J end lost 4 bases, and 8 bases lay between the germline ends. The CDR3 has 13 amino acids. CDR1 is SGHDN, CDR2 FVKESK, per germline. The CDR3 sequence is CASSQFGTYGYTF. The DNA for the CDR3 is TGTGCCAGCAGCCAATTTGGGACCTATGGCTACACCTTC.

CDR3 region: CASSITQGNGELFF. The CDR3, as DNA: TGCGCCAGCAGCATCACACAGGGGAACGGGGAGCTGTTTTTT. The genes are TRBV5-1 and TRBJ2-2; 7 nucleotides line up with TRBD1. The CDR3 is 14 residues long. Germline CDR1 SGHRS, CDR2 YFSETQ. The V and J ends lost 4 bases and 7 bases, in that order; junction bases with no gene match: 7.

Concerning this clone itself: Additional DNA sequences in this sample encode the identical CDR3. The chain uses TRBV19 and TRBJ2-5; perhaps TRBD1 as D (5 bases). Trimming shortened V by 4 bases and J by 1 base, and 7 bases separated the two germline ends. CDR1 is LNHDA and CDR2 is SQIVND in the germline V gene (reference sequence). The CDR3 totals 13 residues. CDR3 sequence (DNA): TGTGCCAGTAGTACAGGGTCCCAAGAGACCCAGTACTTC. This codes for CASSTGSQETQYF.

This clone was seen just once. The rearrangement joins TRBV19 to TRBJ1-1; D call uncertain. From germline, CDR1 is LNHDA and CDR2 SQIVND (reference sequence). The CDR3 runs 14 residues. Trimming removed 4 bases from V and 4 bases from J, with 13 bases in between. This CDR3 is CASSTHYEGTEAFF. CDR3 DNA sequence: TGTGCCAGTAGTACCCACTACGAGGGCACTGAAGCTTTCTTT.

This clone was seen a handful of times. The CDR3 region has the DNA TGTGCCAGCAGTTTTCCCCAGGGGCGGCGGGAGCTGTTTTTT. Amino acids: CASSFPQGRRELFF. This chain uses TRBV28 with TRBJ2-2; D perhaps matches TRBD1 (6 bases). The CDR3 is 14 amino acids. Trimming took off 3 bases at V and 9 bases at J, with 14 bases between the two ends. Per the germline V gene, CDR1 is MDHEN and CDR2 is SYDVKM. Together with reference TRBV28 and TRBJ2-2, the CDR3 gives the full variable domain: DVKVTQSSRYLVKRTGEKVFLECVQDMDHENMFWYRQDPGLGLRLIYFSYDVKMKEKGDIPEGYSVSREKKERFSLILESASTNQTSMYLCASSFPQGRRELFFGEGSRLTVL.

The chain employs TRBV6-6 and TRBJ2-3; 13 bases fit TRBD2. The CDR3 is made up of 16 amino acids. Trimming removed 2 bases from V and 5 bases from J; junction bases left unmatched: 4. The V gene's germline CDR1 is MNHNY and CDR2 SVGAGI (reference sequence). The CDR3 bases are TGTGCCAGCAGTTACGGGACTAGCGGGAAGTTAGATACGCAGTATTTT. Translating it yields CASSYGTSGKLDTQYF.

This clone was picked up a small number of times. This chain links TRBV30 with TRBJ1-1, with D perhaps TRBD1 (5 bases). Germline V lookup: CDR1 GTSNPN, CDR2 SVGIG (reference sequence). The ends were cut back, 3 bases at V and 1 base at J, with 9 bases in the middle. The CDR3 consists of 13 residues. This CDR3 reads CAWRSQGNTEAFF. The CDR3 DNA follows: TGTGCCTGGAGGTCGCAGGGGAACACTGAAGCTTTCTTT.

The chain has TRBV9 and TRBJ1-4; D is unresolved. Looked up from germline, CDR1 is SGDLS and CDR2 is YYNGEE. This CDR3 has 15 residues. Trimming took off 0 bases at V and 2 bases at J, with 8 bases between the two ends. The CDR3 bases are TGTGCCAGCAGCGTAGAGCCGGGGACTAATGAAAAACTGTTTTTT. As protein: CASSVEPGTNEKLFF.

The chain uses TRBV6-6 and TRBJ1-1; 9 bases map to TRBD1. This CDR3 spans 16 amino acids. V was clipped by 4 bases and J by 1 base; unmatched bases: 7. Germline V CDR1 and CDR2: MNHNY, SVGAGI (reference sequence). The CDR3 spells CASSSNGQGRNTEAFF. CDR3 in DNA: TGTGCCAGCAGTTCTAACGGACAGGGGAGGAACACTGAAGCTTTCTTT.

A word on this clone: At the DNA level, this CDR3 is encoded by other sequences in the same sample as well. V and J are TRBV18 and TRBJ2-1; 8 nucleotides agree with TRBD2. The CDR3 sequence is 16 residues long. V lost 3 bases to trimming and J lost 2 bases; unmatched junction nucleotides: 6. Germline assignment: CDR1 KGHSH and CDR2 LQKENI. The CDR3 DNA sequence: TGTGCCAGCTCACCCGGAGCGGGAGTCACCTACAATGAGCAGTTCTTC. It encodes CASSPGAGVTYNEQFF. The variable domain in full, completed from reference TRBV18 and TRBJ2-1, reads NAGVMQNPRHLVRRRGQEARLRCSPMKGHSHVYWYRQLPEEGLKFMVYLQKENIIDESGMPKERFSAEFPKEGPSILRIQQVVRGDSAAYFCASSPGAGVTYNEQFFGPGTRLTVL.

About this clone: This sample includes further DNA sequences coding for the same CDR3. The chain joins TRBV28 to TRBJ2-5, with D possibly TRBD2 on 5 matching bases. The V end lost 4 bases, the J end lost 1 base, and 13 bases lay between the germline ends. Germline loops: CDR1 MDHEN, CDR2 SYDVKM. The CDR3 consists of 15 residues. The CDR3 loop is CASSSLLGGQETQYF. The CDR3 coding sequence is TGTGCCAGCAGTTCCCTACTAGGTGGCCAAGAGACCCAGTACTTC.

CDR3 sequence reads: CASRKTTSGGGYNEQFF. The CDR3 nucleotides are TGTGCCAGCAGAAAGACTACTAGCGGGGGGGGCTACAATGAGCAGTTCTTC. The chain employs TRBV14 and TRBJ2-1, with 13 bases matching TRBD2. V was pared by 6 bases and J by 3 bases, with 8 bases of the junction left unmatched. Germline V CDR1 and CDR2: SGHDN, FVKESK. This CDR3 spans 17 amino acids.

V is TRBV5-5 and J is TRBJ1-2; 7 positions match TRBD1. The CDR3 runs 16 residues. With V trimmed by 4 bases and J by 6 bases, 15 bases remained unmatched. The germline V gene has CDR1 SGHKS and CDR2 YYEKEE (reference sequence). Here the CDR3 DNA reads TGTGCCAGCAGCCCGGGACAGTTGAACCTAGTAAATGGCTACACCTTC. Its translation is CASSPGQLNLVNGYTF.

The chain joins TRBV30 to TRBJ1-3, with D tentatively TRBD1 (6 bases). Looked up from germline, CDR1 is GTSNPN and CDR2 is SVGIG (reference sequence). This CDR3 is 14 amino acids long. V lost 1 base to trimming and J lost 4 bases, with 11 bases between them. Here the CDR3 DNA reads TGTGCCTGGAGTGCCCCGGGGGCCGGAAACACCATATATTTT. Its protein product is CAWSAPGAGNTIYF.

This chain links TRBV7-9 with TRBJ1-4; 7 nucleotides match TRBD1. Germline V gives CDR1 SEHNR, CDR2 FQNEAQ (reference sequence). V lost 1 base to trimming and J lost 8 bases; unmatched junction nucleotides: 10. The CDR3 contains 16 residues. The CDR3 loop is CASSLERGTAGEKLFF. CDR3 DNA: TGTGCCAGCAGCTTAGAGCGAGGGACAGCTGGAGAAAAACTGTTTTTT.

V gene TRBV2 combines with J gene TRBJ1-6; D may be TRBD1 (5 bases). V shed 3 bases and J shed 11 bases, with 17 bases lying between them. Germline CDR1 and CDR2: SNHLY and FYNNEI. This CDR3 spans 15 amino acids. In DNA, the CDR3 is TGTGCCAGCAGTGAGCGGGGGAACATCATCACACCCCTCCACTTT. Its protein is CASSERGNIITPLHF.